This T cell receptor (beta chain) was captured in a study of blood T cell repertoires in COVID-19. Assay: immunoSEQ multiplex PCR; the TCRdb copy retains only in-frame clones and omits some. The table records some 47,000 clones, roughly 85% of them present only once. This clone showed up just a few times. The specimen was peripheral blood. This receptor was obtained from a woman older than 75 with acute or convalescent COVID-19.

The CDR3 sequence is CASSRIADTSYEQYF. For the CDR3, the DNA is TGTGCCAGCAGCCGGATAGCGGATACCTCCTACGAGCAGTACTTC. The chain links TRBV27 to TRBJ2-7; the D gene is possibly TRBD2 (6 bases). Germline V gives CDR1 MNHEY, CDR2 SMNVEV (reference sequence). The CDR3 sequence is 15 residues long. The V end lost 6 bases, the J end lost 0 bases, and 15 bases lay between the germline ends.